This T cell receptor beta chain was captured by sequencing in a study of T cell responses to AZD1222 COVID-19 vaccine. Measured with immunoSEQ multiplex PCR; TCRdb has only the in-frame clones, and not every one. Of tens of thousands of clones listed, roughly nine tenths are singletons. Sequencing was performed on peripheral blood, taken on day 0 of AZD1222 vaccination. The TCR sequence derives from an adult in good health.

The CDR3 DNA is TGTGCCAGCAGTTCTATTCCCAATCAGCCCCAGCATTTT. The encoded protein is CASSSIPNQPQHF. This chain joins TRBV6-2 or TRBV6-3 and TRBJ1-5; no reliable D call. This CDR3 is 13 amino acids long. The V and J ends lost 4 bases and 3 bases respectively, with 7 bases between them. Germline V gene data show CDR1 as MNHEY and CDR2 as SVGEGT.